The rows below give T cell receptor beta chains drawn from one sample of a study of blood T cells in healthy people across ages. TCRdb reprocessed the 5' RACE reads via MiXCR and lists one record per CDR3 protein. The sample yields about 730,000 distinct CDR3 sequences, 40% to 45% seen once. Sequenced material: blood. Receptors originate from a woman in her fifties or sixties in good health. Both conserved end residues are part of each CDR3. A D gene is named only where the DNA matches it firmly. A row's size may be missing; if present it is once, few, many or a size class.

j_call v_call d_call clone_size cdr3_nt cdr3_aa
TRBJ2-5 TRBV7-2 - - TGTGCCAGCAGCTTATTTCCGAACAATGAGCAGTACTTC CASSLFPNNEQYF
TRBJ2-3 TRBV27 - few TGTGCCAGCAGTTTGAGGGGCAGGGTGGAAGATACGCAGTATTTT CASSLRGRVEDTQYF
TRBJ2-2 TRBV4-3 - many TGCGCCAGCAGCCAAGATACTAACACCGGGGAGCTGTTTTTT CASSQDTNTGELFF
TRBJ2-1 TRBV15 - - TGTGCCACCAGCAGAGTAAGCGGAGAGGCTGAGCAGTTCTTC CATSRVSGEAEQFF
TRBJ2-5 TRBV11-2 TRBD2 - TGTGCCAGCAGAGCGACTAGCGGGCAAGAAGAGACCCAGTACTTC CASRATSGQEETQYF
TRBJ1-2 TRBV7-9 - - TGTGCCAGCAGCTTAACATTTGGGCAGGTAGTTAACTATGGCTACACCTTC CASSLTFGQVVNYGYTF
TRBJ2-7 TRBV12-3/TRBV12-4 TRBD2 - TGTGCCAGCAGTAGACTAGCGGGGGGGTCGGACAATGAGCAGTACTTC CASSRLAGGSDNEQYF
TRBJ2-5 TRBV4-2 TRBD2 many TGTGCCAGCAGCCCTACCGGGGGGGGAGGCCAAGAGACCCAGTACTTC CASSPTGGGGQETQYF
TRBJ1-2 TRBV25-1 - - TGTGCCAGCAGTGAACCGGCACGAGCTGGCTACACCTTC CASSEPARAGYTF
TRBJ1-2 TRBV5-8 - - TGTGCCAGCAGCTTGGTGAGGACCCTTGATGGCTACACCTTC CASSLVRTLDGYTF
TRBJ1-5 TRBV28 TRBD1 - TGTGCCAGCAGTTCATTACGCGATAGACAGGGTGGTCAGCCCCAGCATTTT CASSSLRDRQGGQPQHF
TRBJ2-1 TRBV4-2 - many TGTGCCAGCAGCCAAGAGGCAGCTGATAGTGAGCAGTTCTTC CASSQEAADSEQFF
TRBJ1-2 TRBV7-9 - - TGTGCCAGCAACAAACAGGGAGGAGGAGCTAACTATGGCTACACCTTC CASNKQGGGANYGYTF
TRBJ2-3 TRBV20-1 TRBD1 - TGCAGTGCTAGAGATTTGGGGACAGGGGCAGATACGCAGTATTTT CSARDLGTGADTQYF
TRBJ1-2 TRBV27 - - TGTGCCAGCAGTTCCATCCAGGGTTATGGCTACACCTTC CASSSIQGYGYTF
TRBJ1-1 TRBV4-2 - - TGTGCCAGCAGCCAAGGCTTGTTGAACACTGAAGCTTTCTTT CASSQGLLNTEAFF
TRBJ1-2 TRBV30 - - TGTGCCTGGTCTTGGACTGTGGATGGCTACACCTTC CAWSWTVDGYTF
TRBJ2-7 TRBV4-2 - - TGTGCCAGCAGCCAAGATGGACTGCTACGAGGGGAGCAGTACTTC CASSQDGLLRGEQYF
TRBJ1-1 TRBV7-9 TRBD1 few TGTGCCAGCAGCCCCGGGGCAGGGGGCACGAACACTGAAGCTTTCTTT CASSPGAGGTNTEAFF
TRBJ1-5 TRBV15 - - TGTGCCACCAGCAGAGTAGCTTCCGGACAGCCGAATCAGCCCCAGCATTTT CATSRVASGQPNQPQHF
TRBJ2-7 TRBV20-1 - - TGCAGTGCCCATTACCCCAATTCCCCCTCGTCCGAGCAGTACTTC CSAHYPNSPSSEQYF
TRBJ1-2 TRBV4-2 - - TGTGCCAGCAGCCAAGCCCTAATGGTGGCCCTCTATGGCTACACCTTC CASSQALMVALYGYTF
TRBJ2-5 TRBV13 TRBD2 once TGTGCCAGCAGCTTATATCTAGCGGGTGTAATCGATGAGCAGTACTTC CASSLYLAGVIDEQYF
TRBJ2-7 TRBV20-1 - - TGCAGTGCTAGACTAGCCGATGAGCAGTACTTC CSARLADEQYF
TRBJ2-5 TRBV21-1 - - TGTGCCAGCAACCCCGGGCCCCGGGGGACCCAGTACTTC CASNPGPRGTQYF
TRBJ1-5 TRBV18 TRBD1 few TGTGCCAGCTCACCCCGGACAGGGGGAACGATGAGCAATCAGCCCCAGCATTTT CASSPRTGGTMSNQPQHF
TRBJ1-6 TRBV6-2/TRBV6-3 - few TGTGCCAGCAGCCCGGAGACCCCGGATTCACCCCTCCACTTT CASSPETPDSPLHF
TRBJ2-5 TRBV29-1 TRBD2 many TGCAGCGTACCCCTCGCGGGAGGACCACGGACCCAGTACTTC CSVPLAGGPRTQYF
TRBJ2-7 TRBV5-4 - - TGTGCCAGCGGTGGGGACGGCTACGAGCAGTACTTC CASGGDGYEQYF
TRBJ2-7 TRBV12-3/TRBV12-4 - few TGTGCCAGCAGTCCACCGACTAGAGGTGGTGACGAGCAGTACTTC CASSPPTRGGDEQYF
TRBJ1-2 TRBV5-5 TRBD1 - TGTGCCAGCAGCCAGACAGGGGTCTATGGCTACACCTTC CASSQTGVYGYTF
TRBJ2-2 TRBV6-1 TRBD1 - TGTGCCAGCAGTGAAGCGGGACAGTACACCGGGGAGCTGTTTTTT CASSEAGQYTGELFF
TRBJ1-1 TRBV19 - - TGTGCCAGTGCAGCCCTACCGATGAACACTGAAGCTTTCTTT CASAALPMNTEAFF
TRBJ2-7 TRBV27 - many TGTGCCAGCAGTCCTCCCCCAGATACCTACGAGCAGTACTTC CASSPPPDTYEQYF
TRBJ2-3 TRBV9 - few TGTGCCAGCAGCGTAGTCACTAGTTCTAGCACAGATACGCAGTATTTT CASSVVTSSSTDTQYF
TRBJ2-6 TRBV7-6 - - TGTGCCAGCAGCTTCGGCGATTCCGGGGCCAACGTCCTGACTTTC CASSFGDSGANVLTF
TRBJ2-3 TRBV7-9 - - TGTGCCAGCAGCTCCCTAGGGGGGCCACAAGGGGATACGCAGTATTTT CASSSLGGPQGDTQYF